These T cell receptor beta chains were read from a single sample in a study of cytomegalovirus exposure and HLA in healthy donors. Generated by immunoSEQ multiplex PCR, the TCRdb table keeps only in-frame clones and is missing some. Counted here are 110,000 or so clones, around 76% occurring once; the ten biggest clones make up 12%. Specimen: PBMCs. The receptors originated from a woman aged 40 to 50 in good health and CMV-seropositive. Both conserved end residues are part of each CDR3. D genes are given only for firm matches. Not every row has a clone size; where given, it reads once, few, many or a size class.

V gene	D gene	clone size	J gene	CDR3 DNA	CDR3 protein
TRBV18	-	few	TRBJ1-2	TGTGCCAGCTCACCACTCGGGACAAAAGCTAACTATGGCTACACCTTC	CASSPLGTKANYGYTF
TRBV28	TRBD1	-	TRBJ1-2	TGTGCCAGCACCACATCGGACAGGGATGACTATGGCTACACCTTC	CASTTSDRDDYGYTF
TRBV6-6	TRBD1	-	TRBJ1-1	TGTGCCAGCAGGCGACAGGGAGGCACTGAAGCTTTCTTT	CASRRQGGTEAFF
TRBV6-6	-	-	TRBJ2-7	TGTGCCAGCAGTACACAGGGCTACGAGCAGTACTTC	CASSTQGYEQYF
TRBV5-6	TRBD1	-	TRBJ2-5	TGTGCCAGCACCGCGGACAGGGAAGAGACCCAGTACTTC	CASTADREETQYF
TRBV27	-	-	TRBJ1-2	TGTGCCAGCAGTTTATTCCCGGGAAATGGTGGCTACACCTTC	CASSLFPGNGGYTF
TRBV6-6	-	few	TRBJ2-6	TGTGCCAGCAGTCGACTCGTCTACTCTGGGGCCAACGTCCTGACTTTC	CASSRLVYSGANVLTF
TRBV29-1	TRBD1	-	TRBJ2-7	TGCAGCGCTGGACAGGTGTGGGACGAGCAGTACTTC	CSAGQVWDEQYF
TRBV28	TRBD1	-	TRBJ1-2	TGTGCCAGCAGTTTGGACAGGGCAGGGTATGGCTACACCTTC	CASSLDRAGYGYTF
TRBV7-9	-	few	TRBJ2-1	TGTTCCAGCAGCCTGGGGGGTAATGAGCAGTTCTTC	CSSSLGGNEQFF
TRBV7-3	-	-	TRBJ1-2	TGTGCCAGCAGCCCAGGTGATCCGGTGATGGGCTACACCTTC	CASSPGDPVMGYTF
TRBV6-1	-	-	TRBJ1-5	TGTGCCAGCAGTAACACAGGGAATCAGCCCCAGCATTTT	CASSNTGNQPQHF
TRBV7-6	-	-	TRBJ1-5	TGTGCCAGCAGCTTAGGGCCAAATCAGCCCCAGCATTTT	CASSLGPNQPQHF
TRBV11-1	-	-	TRBJ2-7	TGTGCCAGCAGCTCCTGGGGGGGGCGTTCCTACGAGCAGTACTTC	CASSSWGGRSYEQYF
TRBV7-9	-	-	TRBJ1-1	TGTGCCAGCAGACAAGCGAATTCGAACACTGAAGCTTTCTTT	CASRQANSNTEAFF
TRBV15	TRBD1	-	TRBJ1-2	TGTGCCACCAGCCACACCCCAGGGGGGGGCTACACCTTC	CATSHTPGGGYTF
TRBV5-1	-	-	TRBJ2-6	TGCGCCAGCAGCTGGCGGGACTCTGGGGCCAACGTCCTGACTTTC	CASSWRDSGANVLTF
TRBV5-1	TRBD1	-	TRBJ1-2	TGCGCCAGCAGCCTCGGGACAGGGAATCAGAATGGCTACACCTTC	CASSLGTGNQNGYTF
TRBV2	-	few	TRBJ1-4	TGTGCCAGCACTCGCTTAACGAGCGGTAATGAAAAACTGTTTTTT	CASTRLTSGNEKLFF
TRBV11-2	-	few	TRBJ1-2	TGTGCCAGCAGCTTAGATTGGGGGGGAATTTATGGCTACACCTTC	CASSLDWGGIYGYTF
TRBV9	TRBD1	once	TRBJ2-7	TGTGCCAGCAGCGCGCGGACAGGGAGGTACGAGCAGTACTTC	CASSARTGRYEQYF
TRBV5-1	TRBD1	-	TRBJ1-2	TGCGCCAGCAGCTTGGAACCAGGGGGCAACTATGGCTACACCTTC	CASSLEPGGNYGYTF
TRBV18	-	-	TRBJ2-7	TGTGCCAGCTCTTCGGGTTTGGAGGAGCAGTACTTC	CASSSGLEEQYF
TRBV7-8	TRBD1	-	TRBJ2-7	TGTGCCAGCAGCTTCAACGAGGACAGGGGGCGGAAGCAGTACTTC	CASSFNEDRGRKQYF
TRBV21-1	-	-	TRBJ2-7	TGCTTTAGCGCCCCGAAGAATAGAGGAGGGGGCGCAAAATACGAGCAGTACTTC	CFSAPKNRGGGAKYEQYF
TRBV6-5	-	once	TRBJ2-7	TGTGCCAGCAGTTCCGGGACTTGGGGTTACGAGCAGTACTTC	CASSSGTWGYEQYF
TRBV2	TRBD1	-	TRBJ1-1	TGTGCCAGCAGTGAAAAGGGCAGGGGGGTAGGTGAGCCTTTCTTT	CASSEKGRGVGEPFF
TRBV5-1	-	few	TRBJ2-7	TGCGCCAGCAGCTCTTTTCCCTCCTCCTACGAGCAGTACTTC	CASSSFPSSYEQYF
TRBV10-3	-	-	TRBJ1-2	TGTGCCATCAGTGAGGTCAGGGGCGATGGCTACACCTTC	CAISEVRGDGYTF
TRBV19	TRBD1	-	TRBJ2-5	TGTGCCAGTAGTAGTTCAGGGGGCGACAAGACCCAGTACTTC	CASSSSGGDKTQYF
TRBV5-8	-	-	TRBJ2-2	TGTGCCAGCAGCCTTCCGACAGGAGGAGGCACCGGGGAGCTGTTTTTT	CASSLPTGGGTGELFF
TRBV6-5	TRBD1	once	TRBJ1-1	TGTGCCAGCAGTTACCCCAGACAGGGACCGAACACTGAAGCTTTCTTT	CASSYPRQGPNTEAFF
TRBV5-1	-	-	TRBJ2-2	TGCGCCAGCAGCTCGGTCGCGCGGGCGAACACCGGGGAGCTGTTTTTT	CASSSVARANTGELFF
TRBV25-1	-	-	TRBJ1-4	TGTGCCAGCAGTGAACGCGGTCCTAATGAAAAACTGTTTTTT	CASSERGPNEKLFF
TRBV4-1	-	-	TRBJ1-6	TGCGCCAGCAGCCCCTACCCCCTAGGACAAGACCGTAATTCACCCCTCCACTTT	CASSPYPLGQDRNSPLHF
TRBV7-2	TRBD1	-	TRBJ1-6	TGTGCCAGCAGCTTAGGGGGGGACAGCGTTTATAATTCACCCCTCCACTTT	CASSLGGDSVYNSPLHF
TRBV4-1	-	-	TRBJ1-1	TGCGCCAGCAGCCAAGCGAGTGTTTACGAAGCTTTCTTT	CASSQASVYEAFF
TRBV5-1	-	-	TRBJ2-3	TGCGCCAGCAGCTCTGTTAATGGGGCGGATACGCAGTATTTT	CASSSVNGADTQYF
TRBV10-2	TRBD1	-	TRBJ1-5	TGCGCCAGCAGTGTGACAGGGAGCAATCAGCCCCAGCATTTT	CASSVTGSNQPQHF
TRBV28	TRBD2	-	TRBJ2-5	TGTGCCAGCAGTATTAGCGGGGGGGCCGACCTCCAAGAGACCCAGTACTTC	CASSISGGADLQETQYF
TRBV6-5	TRBD1	few	TRBJ1-5	TGTGCCAGCAGTTATAGCAGGGGGCAGCCCCAGCATTTT	CASSYSRGQPQHF
TRBV6-6	TRBD1	-	TRBJ2-1	TGTGCCAGCAGTTCCATGGGGACAGGGCAGTTCTTC	CASSSMGTGQFF
TRBV7-2	-	few	TRBJ1-5	TGTGCCAGCAGCTTAACGTCATCGGGGGAAAGTCGCGGACAGCCCCAGCATTTT	CASSLTSSGESRGQPQHF
TRBV6-5	-	-	TRBJ1-3	TGTGCCAGCAGTTACTCTAAACCGGACAGAGGAAACACCATATATTTT	CASSYSKPDRGNTIYF
TRBV6-5	TRBD2	-	TRBJ2-7	TGTGCCAGCAGCCCTCAACGGGGGGGTTTCTACGAGCAGTACTTC	CASSPQRGGFYEQYF
TRBV27	TRBD1	-	TRBJ1-2	TGTGCCAGCAGTAGACAGGGGACTAACTATGGCTACACCTTC	CASSRQGTNYGYTF
TRBV6-5	-	-	TRBJ1-3	TGTGCCAGCAGTTACGATATTCCAGGGGCTGGAAACACCATATATTTT	CASSYDIPGAGNTIYF
TRBV27	TRBD1	-	TRBJ1-4	TGTGCCAGCAGAGGGACAGGAACTAATGAAAAACTGTTTTTT	CASRGTGTNEKLFF
TRBV30	TRBD1	-	TRBJ2-7	TGTGCCTGGAGTGTACTCGGGACAGGTACCTACGAGCAGTACTTC	CAWSVLGTGTYEQYF
TRBV9	-	-	TRBJ2-3	TGTGCCAGCAGCGGGGGCGGCGGAGATACGCAGTATTTT	CASSGGGGDTQYF
TRBV20-1	-	-	TRBJ2-7	TGCAGTGCTAGACTAGCTTACGAGCAGTACTTC	CSARLAYEQYF